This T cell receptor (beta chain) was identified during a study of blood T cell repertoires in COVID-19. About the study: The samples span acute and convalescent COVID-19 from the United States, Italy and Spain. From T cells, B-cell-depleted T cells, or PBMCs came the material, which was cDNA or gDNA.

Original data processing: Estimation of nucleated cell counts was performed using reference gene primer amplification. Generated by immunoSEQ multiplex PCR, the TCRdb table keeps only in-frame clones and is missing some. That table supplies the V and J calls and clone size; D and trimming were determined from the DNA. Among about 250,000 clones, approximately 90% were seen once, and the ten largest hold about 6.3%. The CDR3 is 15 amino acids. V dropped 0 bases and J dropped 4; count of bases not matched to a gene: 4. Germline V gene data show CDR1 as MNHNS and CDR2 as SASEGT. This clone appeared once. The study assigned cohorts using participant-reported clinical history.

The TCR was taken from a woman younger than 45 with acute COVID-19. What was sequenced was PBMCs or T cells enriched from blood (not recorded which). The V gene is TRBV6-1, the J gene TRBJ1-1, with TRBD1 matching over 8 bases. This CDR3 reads CASSEASGQVTEAFF. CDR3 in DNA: TGTGCCAGCAGTGAAGCTTCGGGACAGGTCACTGAAGCTTTCTTT.